Listed below are T cell receptor beta chains from one sample, sequenced in a study of spatial heterogeneity in lung cancer. A single record per CDR3 protein comes from TCRdb applying MiXCR to the 5' RACE reads. Of roughly 45,000 distinct CDR3 sequences listed, about 23% are singletons. Here the sequenced sample was PBMCs, taken at follow-up. These receptors originate from a female donor with early-stage non-small cell lung cancer. The CDR3 runs from the conserved cysteine through the conserved F or W. The order of the fields is V gene, clone size, J gene, D gene, CDR3 DNA, CDR3 protein. D genes are given only for firm matches. Clone size is given for some rows only: seen once, a few or many times, or a class if the clone is expanded.

v_call: TRBV12-3/TRBV12-4
clone_size: -
j_call: TRBJ2-5
d_call: -
cdr3_nt: TGTGCCAGCAGTTTAGCGAGAGAGACCCAGTACTTC
cdr3_aa: CASSLARETQYF

v_call: TRBV9
clone_size: few
j_call: TRBJ2-3
d_call: -
cdr3_nt: TGTGCCAGCAACACGGGAGAGGGGGAGGATACGCAGTATTTT
cdr3_aa: CASNTGEGEDTQYF

v_call: TRBV5-1
clone_size: few
j_call: TRBJ1-2
d_call: -
cdr3_nt: TGCGCCAGCAGCTTGGCCGGGGACACGTATGGCTACACCTTC
cdr3_aa: CASSLAGDTYGYTF

v_call: TRBV11-2
clone_size: few
j_call: TRBJ2-3
d_call: TRBD2
cdr3_nt: TGTGCCAGCAGCTTGGCCAGCGGGGGTACAGATACGCAGTATTTT
cdr3_aa: CASSLASGGTDTQYF

v_call: TRBV7-6
clone_size: -
j_call: TRBJ2-5
d_call: -
cdr3_nt: TGTGGCAGCAGGACCTCAGGGAAGGAGACCCAGTACTTC
cdr3_aa: CGSRTSGKETQYF

v_call: TRBV7-9
clone_size: many
j_call: TRBJ1-2
d_call: -
cdr3_nt: TGTGCCAGCAGCCCAGGGTTCGCGGGGGAAGGCTACACCTTC
cdr3_aa: CASSPGFAGEGYTF

v_call: TRBV7-6
clone_size: -
j_call: TRBJ1-3
d_call: -
cdr3_nt: TGTGCCAGCAGCCCAACGGCCCCCCAGGTGGCCTCTGGAAACACCATATATTTT
cdr3_aa: CASSPTAPQVASGNTIYF

v_call: TRBV7-9
clone_size: few
j_call: TRBJ2-3
d_call: -
cdr3_nt: TGTGCCAGCAGCTTAGATTATGGGGGTACGCAGTATTTT
cdr3_aa: CASSLDYGGTQYF

v_call: TRBV5-1
clone_size: -
j_call: TRBJ2-3
d_call: -
cdr3_nt: TGCGCCAGCGAACCCGGCGGAGGGAGCTCGGATACGCAGTATTTT
cdr3_aa: CASEPGGGSSDTQYF

v_call: TRBV2
clone_size: many
j_call: TRBJ1-1
d_call: TRBD1
cdr3_nt: TGTGCCAGCAGTGATGAGGGGACAGTCAGACCTTTCTTT
cdr3_aa: CASSDEGTVRPFF

v_call: TRBV6-2/TRBV6-3
clone_size: -
j_call: TRBJ1-1
d_call: -
cdr3_nt: TGTGCCAGCAGTTATCGGGAGCTTAGGACTGAAGCTTTCTTT
cdr3_aa: CASSYRELRTEAFF

v_call: TRBV5-4
clone_size: few
j_call: TRBJ2-1
d_call: -
cdr3_nt: TGTGCCAGCAGCTTGGGGAGGGGCGGATACAATGAGCAGTTCTTC
cdr3_aa: CASSLGRGGYNEQFF

v_call: TRBV20-1
clone_size: few
j_call: TRBJ2-1
d_call: -
cdr3_nt: TGCAGTGCTACGAAGCGGCGGGATCTCTACAATGAGCAGTTCTTC
cdr3_aa: CSATKRRDLYNEQFF

v_call: TRBV11-3
clone_size: many
j_call: TRBJ2-1
d_call: -
cdr3_nt: TGTGCCAGCAGCCCATTCTCCAAGGGGATGAATGAGCAGTTCTTC
cdr3_aa: CASSPFSKGMNEQFF

v_call: TRBV7-3
clone_size: once
j_call: TRBJ1-1
d_call: -
cdr3_nt: TGTGCCAGCAGCACCAACAGGGACACTGAAGCTTTCTTT
cdr3_aa: CASSTNRDTEAFF

v_call: TRBV5-4
clone_size: -
j_call: TRBJ2-5
d_call: TRBD2
cdr3_nt: TGTGCCAGCAGCTTTCCGACTAGCGGACTACAAGAGACCCAGTACTTC
cdr3_aa: CASSFPTSGLQETQYF

v_call: TRBV12-3/TRBV12-4
clone_size: few
j_call: TRBJ2-3
d_call: -
cdr3_nt: TGTGCCAGCAGTTTAGGGGGTGCGAGTGATACGCAGTATTTT
cdr3_aa: CASSLGGASDTQYF

v_call: TRBV18
clone_size: -
j_call: TRBJ1-2
d_call: -
cdr3_nt: TGTGCCAGCTCACCTGCAGGGAATGGCTACACCTTC
cdr3_aa: CASSPAGNGYTF

v_call: TRBV5-6
clone_size: -
j_call: TRBJ1-1
d_call: -
cdr3_nt: TGTGCCAGCAGCTTGGTAATGGGGAACACTGAAGCTTTCTTT
cdr3_aa: CASSLVMGNTEAFF

v_call: TRBV5-1
clone_size: -
j_call: TRBJ2-2
d_call: TRBD1
cdr3_nt: TGCGCCACCGCTACAGGGGTATTAGCCGGGGAGCTGTTTTTT
cdr3_aa: CATATGVLAGELFF

v_call: TRBV2
clone_size: many
j_call: TRBJ1-6
d_call: -
cdr3_nt: TGTGCCAGCAGTACCCCGCCCGAGAAGAGCTCCTATAATTCACCCCTCCACTTT
cdr3_aa: CASSTPPEKSSYNSPLHF

v_call: TRBV28
clone_size: few
j_call: TRBJ1-3
d_call: -
cdr3_nt: TGTGCCAGCAGCTATTATGCCCCCAGCGTTCCCTCTGGAAACACCATATATTTT
cdr3_aa: CASSYYAPSVPSGNTIYF

v_call: TRBV10-2
clone_size: many
j_call: TRBJ2-2
d_call: TRBD1
cdr3_nt: TGCGCCAGCACTGGGGCAGGGGGGAACACCGGGGAGCTGTTTTTT
cdr3_aa: CASTGAGGNTGELFF

v_call: TRBV7-8
clone_size: many
j_call: TRBJ2-3
d_call: -
cdr3_nt: TGTGCCAGCAGCTTAGAGAGGCCCGGACTATTCACAGATACGCAGTATTTT
cdr3_aa: CASSLERPGLFTDTQYF

v_call: TRBV11-2
clone_size: -
j_call: TRBJ1-2
d_call: -
cdr3_nt: TGTGCCAGCACCGCCCATTCGGACTATGGCTACACCTTC
cdr3_aa: CASTAHSDYGYTF

v_call: TRBV5-1
clone_size: few
j_call: TRBJ2-3
d_call: -
cdr3_nt: TGCGCCAGCAGCTTGGGGCCCCTTGGGGATACGCAGTATTTT
cdr3_aa: CASSLGPLGDTQYF

v_call: TRBV28
clone_size: -
j_call: TRBJ1-1
d_call: -
cdr3_nt: TGTGCCAGCAGTTTTAGAGGGGTTTGGACTGAAGCTTTCTTT
cdr3_aa: CASSFRGVWTEAFF

v_call: TRBV5-1
clone_size: -
j_call: TRBJ2-3
d_call: -
cdr3_nt: TGCGCCAGCAGCTTTTTACAGGGAAGCACAGATACGCAGTATTTT
cdr3_aa: CASSFLQGSTDTQYF

v_call: TRBV15
clone_size: few
j_call: TRBJ1-3
d_call: -
cdr3_nt: TGTGCCACCAGCAGAGATCTAGGGCAGAGCTCTGGAAACACCATATATTTT
cdr3_aa: CATSRDLGQSSGNTIYF

v_call: TRBV3-1
clone_size: -
j_call: TRBJ2-1
d_call: -
cdr3_nt: TGTGCCAGCAGCCAATTCACCAGCGAATACAATGAGCAGTTCTTC
cdr3_aa: CASSQFTSEYNEQFF

v_call: TRBV14
clone_size: few
j_call: TRBJ2-7
d_call: -
cdr3_nt: TGTGCCAGCAGCCAGCTCTCCTACGAGCAGTACTTC
cdr3_aa: CASSQLSYEQYF

v_call: TRBV12-5
clone_size: many
j_call: TRBJ2-1
d_call: TRBD1
cdr3_nt: TGTGCTACCGGGACAGGGCCATCCAATGAGCAGTTCTTC
cdr3_aa: CATGTGPSNEQFF

v_call: TRBV7-3
clone_size: few
j_call: TRBJ2-1
d_call: -
cdr3_nt: TGTGCCAGCAGCTTAGAGGGCCCCTACAATGAGCAGTTCTTC
cdr3_aa: CASSLEGPYNEQFF

v_call: TRBV5-1
clone_size: few
j_call: TRBJ2-1
d_call: TRBD2
cdr3_nt: TGCGCCAGCAGCTGGGCACTAGCGGGAATCCACAATGAGCAGTTCTTC
cdr3_aa: CASSWALAGIHNEQFF

v_call: TRBV29-1
clone_size: many
j_call: TRBJ1-1
d_call: -
cdr3_nt: TGCAGCGTTGACGAGGTGAACACTGAAGCTTTCTTT
cdr3_aa: CSVDEVNTEAFF

v_call: TRBV11-1
clone_size: many
j_call: TRBJ2-5
d_call: TRBD2
cdr3_nt: TGTGCCAGCAGCTATAGCGGGAGCGGAGAGACCCAGTACTTC
cdr3_aa: CASSYSGSGETQYF

v_call: TRBV29-1
clone_size: few
j_call: TRBJ1-4
d_call: -
cdr3_nt: TGCAGCGTTGAGGTTAATGAAAAACTGTTTTTT
cdr3_aa: CSVEVNEKLFF

v_call: TRBV20-1
clone_size: few
j_call: TRBJ2-3
d_call: -
cdr3_nt: TGCAGTGTGGCCGGAGACACAGATACGCAGTATTTT
cdr3_aa: CSVAGDTDTQYF

v_call: TRBV20-1
clone_size: -
j_call: TRBJ1-5
d_call: -
cdr3_nt: TGCAGTGCTAGCAGGGACTCTTATAGCAATCAGCCCCAGCATTTT
cdr3_aa: CSASRDSYSNQPQHF

v_call: TRBV12-3/TRBV12-4
clone_size: many
j_call: TRBJ2-1
d_call: TRBD2
cdr3_nt: TGTGCCAGCAGTTTGGAGCGGGGGGGCGGAGGTGAGCAGTTCTTC
cdr3_aa: CASSLERGGGGEQFF

v_call: TRBV6-6
clone_size: -
j_call: TRBJ2-4
d_call: -
cdr3_nt: TGTGCCAGCAGCCCGACCGACAGGGCCAAAAACATTCAGTACTTC
cdr3_aa: CASSPTDRAKNIQYF

v_call: TRBV6-1
clone_size: -
j_call: TRBJ2-1
d_call: -
cdr3_nt: TGTGCCAGCAGTCCTATTCGAAATGAGCAGTTCTTC
cdr3_aa: CASSPIRNEQFF

v_call: TRBV5-1
clone_size: once
j_call: TRBJ1-3
d_call: TRBD1
cdr3_nt: TGCGCCAGCAGCTTGGATCACAGGGGGCTCTCTGGAAACACCATATATTTT
cdr3_aa: CASSLDHRGLSGNTIYF

v_call: TRBV14
clone_size: few
j_call: TRBJ2-3
d_call: -
cdr3_nt: TGTGCCAGCAGCCAAGTTATTATTAGCGCCCAGAGCACAGATACGCAGTATTTT
cdr3_aa: CASSQVIISAQSTDTQYF

v_call: TRBV5-1
clone_size: few
j_call: TRBJ2-3
d_call: -
cdr3_nt: TGCGCCAGCAGCTTCGGTGAAGGGACGCAGTATTTT
cdr3_aa: CASSFGEGTQYF

v_call: TRBV5-4
clone_size: -
j_call: TRBJ2-5
d_call: -
cdr3_nt: TGTGCCAGCAGCTTGCTTTTGTTGGTCCCCCTCGAGGAGGAGACCCAGTACTTC
cdr3_aa: CASSLLLLVPLEEETQYF

v_call: TRBV7-2
clone_size: many
j_call: TRBJ2-1
d_call: -
cdr3_nt: TGTGCCAGCAGACCGAGCCGGGGCAGTTACAATGAGCAGTTCTTC
cdr3_aa: CASRPSRGSYNEQFF

v_call: TRBV6-5
clone_size: -
j_call: TRBJ2-6
d_call: -
cdr3_nt: TGTGCCAGCAGTTACGAGTATGAGACTTTTTCTGGGGCCAACGTCCTGACTTTC
cdr3_aa: CASSYEYETFSGANVLTF

v_call: TRBV7-2
clone_size: many
j_call: TRBJ2-4
d_call: TRBD2
cdr3_nt: TGTGCCAGCAGCTTTGGACTAGCGGGAGTCGGCAAAAACATTCAGTACTTC
cdr3_aa: CASSFGLAGVGKNIQYF

v_call: TRBV29-1
clone_size: few
j_call: TRBJ2-5
d_call: -
cdr3_nt: TGCAGCGTCGCCGAGGGGTACGAGACCCAGTACTTC
cdr3_aa: CSVAEGYETQYF

v_call: TRBV3-1
clone_size: many
j_call: TRBJ1-1
d_call: -
cdr3_nt: TGTGCCAGCAGCCCTGGGTCTGGGGGCACTGAAGCTTTCTTT
cdr3_aa: CASSPGSGGTEAFF

v_call: TRBV20-1
clone_size: few
j_call: TRBJ2-4
d_call: -
cdr3_nt: TGCAGTGCCCCAGAAGGTGAGGGCCTGACAAACATTCAGTACTTC
cdr3_aa: CSAPEGEGLTNIQYF

v_call: TRBV20-1
clone_size: many
j_call: TRBJ1-3
d_call: TRBD1
cdr3_nt: TGCAGTGCATGGACAGGTTTCTCTGGAAACACCATATATTTT
cdr3_aa: CSAWTGFSGNTIYF